A single sample is the source of the 8 T cell receptor beta chains below, sequenced in a study of blood T cell repertoires in COVID-19. TCRdb keeps only in-frame clones here, not all; method: immunoSEQ multiplex PCR. The sample has about 140,000 clones; about 86% are singletons. Input material: peripheral blood. These receptors were obtained from a human donor in a cohort sampled during active COVID-19.

This clone was seen more than once but under ten times. V and J are TRBV7-9 and TRBJ1-2, with TRBD1 matching over 8 bases. Per the germline V gene, CDR1 is SEHNR and CDR2 is FQNEAQ (reference sequence). The CDR3 has 15 residues. With 2 bases clipped from V and 4 bases from J, the junction kept 6 bases outside the gene matches. The CDR3 DNA sequence: TGTGCCAGCAGCTTATCCACCGGGACAGGCTATGGCTACACCTTC. It yields the protein CASSLSTGTGYGYTF.

The V call is TRBV19, the J call TRBJ2-7, with 8 bases that match TRBD1. V gave up 1 base and J gave up 2 bases; unmatched junction bases: 4. In germline, CDR1 is LNHDA, CDR2 SQIVND (reference sequence). This CDR3 has 15 amino acids. The CDR3 loop is CASSIGGTGTYEQYF. DNA for the CDR3: TGTGCCAGTAGTATAGGAGGGACAGGAACCTACGAGCAGTACTTC. The variable domain in full, with the rest retrieved from reference TRBV19 and TRBJ2-7, is DGGITQSPKYLFRKEGQNVTLSCEQNLNHDAMYWYRQDPGQGLRLIYYSQIVNDFQKGDIAEGYSVSREKKESFPLTVTSAQKNPTAFYLCASSIGGTGTYEQYFGPGTRLTVT.

This clone occurred a few times. This chain uses TRBV2 with TRBJ1-1, with a possible D match to TRBD1 (6 bases). Per germline, CDR1 SNHLY and CDR2 FYNNEI. This CDR3 contains 14 residues. V lost 3 bases to trimming and J lost 1 base, with 9 bases between them. In DNA, the CDR3 is TGTGCCAGCAGTGAGGGCAGGGGGAACACTGAAGCTTTCTTT. The encoded protein is CASSEGRGNTEAFF.

This clone was picked up a small number of times. The gene calls are TRBV5-1 and TRBJ1-3, with 7 bases fitting TRBD1. Trimming cost V 3 bases and J 1 base; bases outside gene matches: 10. The CDR3 is 17 residues long. Germline V CDR1 and CDR2: SGHRS, YFSETQ. For the CDR3, the DNA is TGCGCCAGCAGCTCGAAGGGACAGCCCGGGTCTGGAAACACCATATATTTT. Its translation: CASSSKGQPGSGNTIYF.

The chain recombines TRBV5-1 with TRBJ1-1; TRBD1 matches 10 bases. Germline CDR1 reads SGHRS; CDR2 reads YFSETQ. CDR3 size: 16 residues. Trimming cost V 4 bases and J 0 bases; bases outside gene matches: 6. The CDR3 sequence: CASSPRQGALNTEAFF. DNA for the CDR3: TGCGCCAGCAGCCCCAGACAGGGGGCGCTGAACACTGAAGCTTTCTTT. The full variable domain, rest sourced from reference TRBV5-1 and TRBJ1-1, is KAGVTQTPRYLIKTRGQQVTLSCSPISGHRSVSWYQQTPGQGLQFLFEYFSETQRNKGNFPGRFSGRQFSNSRSEMNVSTLELGDSALYLCASSPRQGALNTEAFFGQGTRLTVV.

This clone was found a few times. The V and J genes are TRBV6-2 or TRBV6-3 and TRBJ2-1; D is possibly TRBD2 (6 bases). V was clipped by 4 bases and J by 0 bases, with 13 bases between them. From germline, CDR1 is MNHEY and CDR2 SVGEGT. The CDR3 is 16 residues long. The DNA of the CDR3 is TGTGCCAGCAGTTCCCGGCTAGCGACCTCCTACAATGAGCAGTTCTTC. This translates into CASSSRLATSYNEQFF.

The rearrangement joins TRBV24-1 to TRBJ1-2; weak D call: TRBD1 (5 bases). Germline V gene lookup returns CDR1 KGHDR and CDR2 SFDVKD. Trimming left V 4 bases short and J 9 bases short, with 20 bases between. This CDR3 is built from 15 residues. The CDR3 reads CATSEGRGPTLRYTF. DNA for the CDR3: TGTGCCACCAGTGAAGGGAGGGGACCTACGCTACGCTACACCTTC.

This sequence joins TRBV6-6 and TRBJ2-5; D gene ambiguous. Germline V lookup: CDR1 MNHNY, CDR2 SVGAGI (reference sequence). V was cut by 6 bases and J by 5 bases, with 10 bases left in between. The length of the CDR3 is 12 residues. The DNA for the CDR3 is TGTGCCAGCAGAGAGGCCACTGAGACCCAGTACTTC. Translated: CASREATETQYF.